This is a list of T cell receptor beta chains from one sample in a study of beta chain features in type 1 diabetes. Repertoires were generated with immunoSEQ multiplex PCR, while TCRdb's copy carries only in-frame clones and drops some. The sample shows 680,000 or so clones, around an eighth of them seen only once. Sequencing was done on a sample of naive CD4+ T cells from blood. The receptor source for this set is a man between 18 and 35 years old with type 1 diabetes. The CDR3 runs from the conserved cysteine through the conserved F or W. The D gene is left open where the match is weak. Expanded clones get a size class; other rows say once, few or many, or leave the size out.

J gene: TRBJ2-1
clone size: -
D gene: -
V gene: TRBV14
CDR3 DNA: TGTGCCAGCAGCCAAGAGAGATGGGACAATGAGCAGTTCTTC
CDR3 protein: CASSQERWDNEQFF

J gene: TRBJ1-4
clone size: -
D gene: -
V gene: TRBV18
CDR3 DNA: TGTGCCAGCTCACCCCCCGGGCAGCCAAATGAAAAACTGTTTTTT
CDR3 protein: CASSPPGQPNEKLFF

J gene: TRBJ2-6
clone size: few
D gene: -
V gene: TRBV2
CDR3 DNA: TGTGCCAAATGGGGCTCTGGGGCCAACGTCCTGACTTTC
CDR3 protein: CAKWGSGANVLTF

J gene: TRBJ1-3
clone size: -
D gene: -
V gene: TRBV30
CDR3 DNA: TGTGCCTGGAGTTTGGGGGCACTAGGAAACACCATATATTTT
CDR3 protein: CAWSLGALGNTIYF

J gene: TRBJ2-3
clone size: -
D gene: -
V gene: TRBV25-1
CDR3 DNA: TGTGCCAGCAGTGAATTATCGGGGGGCCCAGTGGATACGCAGTATTTT
CDR3 protein: CASSELSGGPVDTQYF

J gene: TRBJ1-2
clone size: few
D gene: -
V gene: TRBV5-4
CDR3 DNA: TGTGCCAGCAGCTTGGTGGTCCAGAACTATGGCTACACCTTC
CDR3 protein: CASSLVVQNYGYTF

J gene: TRBJ1-2
clone size: -
D gene: -
V gene: TRBV2
CDR3 DNA: TGTGCCAGCAGTGGTAGTAGCTACACCTTC
CDR3 protein: CASSGSSYTF

J gene: TRBJ2-7
clone size: few
D gene: TRBD1
V gene: TRBV10-2
CDR3 DNA: TGCGCCAGCAGTGAGTCGCAGGGTTCGCGAGGGACAGGTCGATCGTTC
CDR3 protein: CASSESQGSRGTGRSF

J gene: TRBJ1-5
clone size: -
D gene: -
V gene: TRBV30
CDR3 DNA: TGTGCCTGGAGTGTCAGGGATGATCAGCCCCAGCATTTT
CDR3 protein: CAWSVRDDQPQHF

J gene: TRBJ2-5
clone size: few
D gene: -
V gene: TRBV4-1
CDR3 DNA: TGCGCCAGCAGCCTCCTAGCGCAAGAGACCCAGTACTTC
CDR3 protein: CASSLLAQETQYF

J gene: TRBJ1-2
clone size: -
D gene: -
V gene: TRBV6-5
CDR3 DNA: TGTGCCAGCAGTTACTCGGGTACAGGCCGCTCGTATGGCTACACCTTC
CDR3 protein: CASSYSGTGRSYGYTF